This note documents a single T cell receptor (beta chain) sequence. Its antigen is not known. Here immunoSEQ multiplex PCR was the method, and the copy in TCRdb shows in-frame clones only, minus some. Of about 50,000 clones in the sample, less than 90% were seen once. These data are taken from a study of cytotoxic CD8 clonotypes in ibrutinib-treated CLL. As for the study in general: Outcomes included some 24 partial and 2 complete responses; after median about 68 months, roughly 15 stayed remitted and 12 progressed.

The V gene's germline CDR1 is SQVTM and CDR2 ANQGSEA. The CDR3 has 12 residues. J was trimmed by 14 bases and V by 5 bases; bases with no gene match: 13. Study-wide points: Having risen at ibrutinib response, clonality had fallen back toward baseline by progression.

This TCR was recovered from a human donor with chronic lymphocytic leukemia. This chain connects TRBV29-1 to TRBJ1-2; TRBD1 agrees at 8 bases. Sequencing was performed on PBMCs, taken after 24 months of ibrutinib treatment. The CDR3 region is CSVMLGTGDSTF. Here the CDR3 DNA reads TGCAGCGTTATGCTTGGGACAGGCGACTCAACCTTC.